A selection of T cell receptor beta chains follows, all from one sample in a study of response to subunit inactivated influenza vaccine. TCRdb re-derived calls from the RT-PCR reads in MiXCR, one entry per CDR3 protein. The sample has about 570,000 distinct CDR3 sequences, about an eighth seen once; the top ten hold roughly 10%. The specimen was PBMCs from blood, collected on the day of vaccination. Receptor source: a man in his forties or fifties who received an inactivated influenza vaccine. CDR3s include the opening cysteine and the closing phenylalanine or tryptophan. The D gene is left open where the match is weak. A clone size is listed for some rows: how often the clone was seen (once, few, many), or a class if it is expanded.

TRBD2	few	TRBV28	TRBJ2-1	TGTGCCACTATCGGGACTAGCGGGGGAAAAAGTCGCAATGAGCAGTTCTTC	CATIGTSGGKSRNEQFF
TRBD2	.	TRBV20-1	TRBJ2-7	TGCTGTGCTGCCCCCCTTACTAGCGGGAGACGGGTCTACGAGCAGTACTTC	CCAAPLTSGRRVYEQYF
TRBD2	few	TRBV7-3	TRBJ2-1	TGTGCCAGCAGTTCGATAGCGGGAAATGAGCAGTTCTTC	CASSSIAGNEQFF
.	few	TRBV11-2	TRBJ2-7	TGTGCCAGCAGGGAAATCTTAGGTCCGACAACCTACGAGCAGTACTTC	CASREILGPTTYEQYF
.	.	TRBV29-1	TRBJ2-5	TGCAGCGTTGACGGCTCCGGCCAAGAGACCCAGTACTTC	CSVDGSGQETQYF
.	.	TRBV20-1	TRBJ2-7	TGCAGTGCTAGACCGGGACACCTCTCCTACGAGCAGTACTTC	CSARPGHLSYEQYF
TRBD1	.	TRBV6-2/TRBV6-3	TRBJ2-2	TGTGCCAGCAGTTACGTTTGGCAGGGGGCGAGTACCGGGGAGCTGTTTTTT	CASSYVWQGASTGELFF
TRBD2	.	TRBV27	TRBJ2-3	TGTGCCAGCAGTTTGTTAGCGGGGGGGGCCCCAGATACGCAGTATTTT	CASSLLAGGAPDTQYF
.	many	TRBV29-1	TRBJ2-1	TGCAGCGTTGAAGACAACTACAGGGCGAGATGGGTCAATGAGCAGTTCTTC	CSVEDNYRARWVNEQFF
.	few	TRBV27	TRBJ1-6	TGTGCCAGCAGTACGGGGCCTTATTCACCCCTCCACTTT	CASSTGPYSPLHF
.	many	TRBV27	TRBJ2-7	TGTGCCAGCAGTTTATTAGGGACTGTCTACGAGCAGTACTTC	CASSLLGTVYEQYF
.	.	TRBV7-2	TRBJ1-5	TGTGCCAGCAGCCGGAGGGCCCGAGGTCAGCCCCAGCATTTT	CASSRRARGQPQHF
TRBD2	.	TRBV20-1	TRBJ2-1	TGCAGTGCGGACGGACTAGCGAGCAATGAGCAGTTCTTC	CSADGLASNEQFF
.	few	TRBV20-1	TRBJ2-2	TGCAGTGCTAGAGGGCAGGGCTACACCGGGGAGCTGTTTTTT	CSARGQGYTGELFF
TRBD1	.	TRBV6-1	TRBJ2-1	TGTGCCAGCAGTGACAGGGGGCTTCTTCATGAGCAGTTCTTC	CASSDRGLLHEQFF
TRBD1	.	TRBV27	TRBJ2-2	TGTGCCAGCAGTTCCCGGGACAGGGAGAACACCGGGGAGCTGTTTTTT	CASSSRDRENTGELFF
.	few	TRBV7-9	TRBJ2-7	TGTGCCAGCAGCTTTCCGGGGGACGAGCAGTACTTC	CASSFPGDEQYF
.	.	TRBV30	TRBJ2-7	TGTGCCTGGAGTCAGGGGGCGGGAGGGGAGCAGTACTTC	CAWSQGAGGEQYF
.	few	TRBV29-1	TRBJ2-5	TGCAGCGTTCCGGCACATCCTCTAGAGACCCAGTACTTC	CSVPAHPLETQYF
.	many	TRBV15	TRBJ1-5	TGTGCCACCAGTTCCTTTTTTGGCAATCAGCCCCAGCATTTT	CATSSFFGNQPQHF
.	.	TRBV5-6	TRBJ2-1	TGTGCCAGCAGCCCAGCTCTATACAATGAGCAGTTCTTC	CASSPALYNEQFF
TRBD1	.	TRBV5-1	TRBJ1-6	TGCGCCAGCAGCTCGGGGACAGGGGGCTATAATTCACCCCTCCACTTT	CASSSGTGGYNSPLHF
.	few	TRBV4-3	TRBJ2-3	TGCGCCAGCAGCCCAGAGGCGGGACCGAAACACACAGATACGCAGTATTTT	CASSPEAGPKHTDTQYF
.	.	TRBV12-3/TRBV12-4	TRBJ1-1	TGTGCCGACACGAAGGGACACGCGAACACTGAAGCTTTCTTT	CADTKGHANTEAFF
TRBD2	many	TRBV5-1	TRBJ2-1	TGCGCCAGCAGACCTCGGGCTAGCGGGAGGGCCACTTACAATGAGCAGTTCTTC	CASRPRASGRATYNEQFF
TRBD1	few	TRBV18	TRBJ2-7	TGTGCCAGCTCACTTAGACAGGGAAACTACGAGCAGTACTTC	CASSLRQGNYEQYF
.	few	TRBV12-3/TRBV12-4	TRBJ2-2	TGTGCCAGCAGTCCTCCGGGCAACACCGGGGAGCTGTTTTTT	CASSPPGNTGELFF
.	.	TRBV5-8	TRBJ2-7	TGTGCCAGCAGCCCCCTCTCCGGGACAACTCCCTACGAGCAGTACTTC	CASSPLSGTTPYEQYF
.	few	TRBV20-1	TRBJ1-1	TGCAGTGCTAGAAGGCCGGGGGCGAACACTGAAGCTTTCTTT	CSARRPGANTEAFF
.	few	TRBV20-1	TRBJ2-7	TGCAGTGCTGATAGCCTCGGGAGCTCCTACGAGCAGTACTTC	CSADSLGSSYEQYF
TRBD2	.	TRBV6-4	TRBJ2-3	TGTGCCAGCAGTGAGAGTGGGACTAGCGGGGATACGCAGTATTTT	CASSESGTSGDTQYF
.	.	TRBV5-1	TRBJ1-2	TGCGCCAGCAAAGGTAACCATTGGGGCTATGGCTACACCTTC	CASKGNHWGYGYTF
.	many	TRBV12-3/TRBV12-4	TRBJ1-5	TGTGCCAGCAGTTTAGGCCTGGGAAGCAATCAGCCCCAGCATTTT	CASSLGLGSNQPQHF
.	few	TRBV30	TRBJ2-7	TGTGCCTGGAAGGACCTGACAGGCGAGCAGTACTTC	CAWKDLTGEQYF
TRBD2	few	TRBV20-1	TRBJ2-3	TGCAGTGCTCCGGGACTAGCGGGAGACGCCGGAGATACGCAGTATTTT	CSAPGLAGDAGDTQYF